This record concerns one T cell receptor beta chain sequence. Its antigen is unidentified. TCRdb re-called the 5' RACE reads and gives one entry per CDR3 protein, without DNA. This sample's table has 150,000 or so distinct CDR3 sequences. Per germline, CDR1 SGHDT and CDR2 YYEEEE. The CDR3 runs to 16 residues. This specimen comes from a study of monozygotic twins with inflammatory bowel disease. Points from the study as a whole: Healthy co-twins, by inverse Simpson, had higher TCRbeta diversity than their siblings with IBD.

The rearrangement uses TRBV5-6 and TRBJ2-1; TCRdb lists TRBD2, though no DNA is available to test this call. Input material: blood. This receptor was identified in a human donor with ulcerative colitis or Crohn's disease, or a healthy co-twin of an affected twin (not recorded which). The CDR3 protein is CASSIRTSGRYDEQFF.